This entry is about one T cell receptor (beta chain). Its antigen is still unknown. No base quality values were provided; no much bigger clone lies one nucleotide off. Whole blood was collected in K2EDTA tubes by collaborating institutions according to the institutions' own protocols. For TCRbeta analysis, collaborator samples were shipped as frozen whole blood, as isolated PBMCs, or as DNA extracted from either sample type. TCRbeta CDR3 regions were amplified from genomic DNA by means of the immunoSEQ Assay, a bias-controlled multiplex PCR. The authors processed their data as follows. The number of nucleated cells in each sample was estimated by amplification of reference gene primers within the assay. To quantify the absolute abundance of each unique TCRbeta CDR3 rearrangement, sequence reads were collapsed and filtered. For each sample, productive Simpson clonality was calculated as the square root of Simpson's diversity index over productive rearrangements. The immuneACCESS repertoire file appears here via TCRdb, limited to in-frame rearrangements. These files lack a portion of the clones; in checked studies, under half of the deficit traces to unresolved V genes, and the cause of the others is not known. That table supplies the V and J calls and clone size; D and trimming were determined from the DNA. This sample gives about 130,000 clones in total; over 60% of them show up just once. The top ten clones comprise less than 2.5% of the sample.

These data originate in a study of blood T cell repertoires in COVID-19 (dated by TCRdb to 2018 to 2021). Background on the whole study: Collaborator samples came from the United States, Italy and Spain and covered acute and convalescent phases of COVID-19. Samples were obtained from the ongoing ImmuneRACE study (first 160 participants) and from 1,000 to 1,500 subjects provided by 6 global collaborators. Nearly every sample came with metadata listing a de-identified subject ID, COVID-19 status, age in years and sex. Deeply sampled blood TCRbeta repertoires from subjects exposed to, actively infected with, or recovered from COVID-19 were included in the dataset. The repertoires were released in a freely available public database meant as a resource for research on the immune response to SARS-CoV-2. HLA class I and class II types, where available, came from metadata supplied by the sample provider rather than from assay-based typing. The prospective study material was composed of cDNA or gDNA derived from T cells, B-cell-depleted T cells, or PBMCs. Overall results and qualifications from the work: The quantity of clinical and demographic metadata differed by source and by participant and was supplied without curation.

The specimen was peripheral blood. The clonotype was recovered from a woman aged 70-85 years with acute or convalescent COVID-19.

The CDR3 protein sequence reads: CASSLVQKNQPQHF. The nucleotide sequence is given as TGTGCCAGCAGCTTAGTTCAGAAGAATCAGCCCCAGCATTTT. The chain joins TRBV7-8 to TRBJ1-5; the D gene cannot be resolved reliably. According to the germline V gene, CDR1 reads SGHVS and CDR2 reads FQNEAQ. V was cut back by 1 base and J by 4 bases, leaving a gap of 8 bases between them. The CDR3 numbers 14 residues from cysteine through phenylalanine. Only CDR3 DNA is held: 42 bases, read in frame from base 1.